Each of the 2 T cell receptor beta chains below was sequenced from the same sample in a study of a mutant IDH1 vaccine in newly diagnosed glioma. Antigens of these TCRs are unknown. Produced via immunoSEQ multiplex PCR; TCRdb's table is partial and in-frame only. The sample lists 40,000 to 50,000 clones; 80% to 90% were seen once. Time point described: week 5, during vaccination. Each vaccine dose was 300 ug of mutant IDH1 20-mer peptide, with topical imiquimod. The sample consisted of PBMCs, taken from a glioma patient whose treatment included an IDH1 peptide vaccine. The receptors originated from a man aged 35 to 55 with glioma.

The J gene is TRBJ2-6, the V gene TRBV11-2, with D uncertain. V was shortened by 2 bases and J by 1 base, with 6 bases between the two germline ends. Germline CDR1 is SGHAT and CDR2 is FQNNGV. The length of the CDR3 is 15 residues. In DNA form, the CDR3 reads TGTGCCAGCAGCTTACAGATTTCTGGGGCCAACGTCCTGACTTTC. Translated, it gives CASSLQISGANVLTF.

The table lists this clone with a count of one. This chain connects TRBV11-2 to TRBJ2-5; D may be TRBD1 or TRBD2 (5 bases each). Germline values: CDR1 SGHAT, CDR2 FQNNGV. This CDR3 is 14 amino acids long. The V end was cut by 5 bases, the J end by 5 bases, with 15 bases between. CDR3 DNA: TGTGCCAGCAGCGCGACCCGCTGGGGGGAGACCCAGTACTTC. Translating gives CASSATRWGETQYF.